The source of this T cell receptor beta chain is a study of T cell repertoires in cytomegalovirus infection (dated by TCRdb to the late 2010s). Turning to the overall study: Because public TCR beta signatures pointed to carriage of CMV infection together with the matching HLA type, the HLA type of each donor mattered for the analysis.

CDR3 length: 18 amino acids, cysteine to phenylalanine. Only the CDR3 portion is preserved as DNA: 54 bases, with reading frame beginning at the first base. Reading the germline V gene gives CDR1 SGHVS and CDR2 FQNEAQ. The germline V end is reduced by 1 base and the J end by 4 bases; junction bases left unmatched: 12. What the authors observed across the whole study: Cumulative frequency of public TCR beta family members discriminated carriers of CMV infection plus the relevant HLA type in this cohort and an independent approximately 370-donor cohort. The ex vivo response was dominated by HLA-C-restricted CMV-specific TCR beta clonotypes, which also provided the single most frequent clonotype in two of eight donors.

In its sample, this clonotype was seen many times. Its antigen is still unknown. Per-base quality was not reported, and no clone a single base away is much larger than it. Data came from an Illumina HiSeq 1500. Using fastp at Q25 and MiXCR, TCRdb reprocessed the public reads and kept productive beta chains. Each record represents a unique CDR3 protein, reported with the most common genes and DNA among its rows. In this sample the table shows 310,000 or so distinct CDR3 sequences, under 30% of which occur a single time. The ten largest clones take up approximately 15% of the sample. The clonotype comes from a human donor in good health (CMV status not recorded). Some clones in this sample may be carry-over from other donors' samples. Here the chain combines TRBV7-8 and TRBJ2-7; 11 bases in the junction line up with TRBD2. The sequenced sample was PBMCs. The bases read TGTGCCAGCAGCTTAGGCCGGCTAGCGGGAGGCGGAGGGTACGAGCAGTACTTC. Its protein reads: CASSLGRLAGGGGYEQYF.